This T cell receptor (beta chain) was recorded in a study of blood T cell repertoires in COVID-19. Only in-frame clones appear in the TCRdb table, and some are missing; sequencing was by immunoSEQ multiplex PCR. The table includes approximately 290,000 clones, roughly 90% detected once. Sequencing input: peripheral blood. The sequence derives from a young woman with COVID-19, enrolled during active disease.

CDR3 nucleotide sequence: TGTGCCAGCAGCCGGACTAGCGGAAACTACAATGAGCAGTTCTTC. Residues: CASSRTSGNYNEQFF. The J gene is TRBJ2-1, the V gene TRBV7-2; 10 nucleotides line up with TRBD2. This CDR3 has 15 residues. V dropped 5 bases and J dropped 3; count of bases not matched to a gene: 4. Germline CDR1 reads SGHTA; CDR2 reads FQGNSA.